This T cell receptor beta chain was retrieved from a study of T-cell memory formation after mild COVID-19. Study-level results: Clonal second-wave expansions that peaked on day 37 had unconfirmed SARS-CoV-2 specificity.

This CDR3 spans 15 amino acids. Germline V gene lookup returns CDR1 SNHLY and CDR2 FYNNEI. Trimming left V 6 bases short and J 1 base short, with 12 bases between. TCRdb re-called the 5' RACE reads through MiXCR, storing one row per CDR3 protein. Of almost 550,000 distinct CDR3 sequences in the sample, 20% were seen once. This clonotype came up a few times. As yet, its antigen is unknown. The clonotype originates from an adult woman who had mild COVID-19 (a few samples of this study predate the infection). Cell type and time point are not known. The specimen sequenced was PBMCs or a T cell subset sorted from them (not recorded which). This chain joins TRBV2 and TRBJ2-2; D is possibly TRBD1 (5 bases). CDR3 in DNA: TGTGCCAGCAGGGAGACAGACATGAACACCGGGGAGCTGTTTTTT. Translated, it gives CASRETDMNTGELFF. The whole variable domain, remainder taken from reference TRBV2 and TRBJ2-2, is EPEVTQTPSHQVTQMGQEVILRCVPISNHLYFYWYRQILGQKVEFLVSFYNNEISEKSEIFDDQFSVERPDGSNFTLKIRSTKLEDSAMYFCASRETDMNTGELFFGEGSRLTVL.